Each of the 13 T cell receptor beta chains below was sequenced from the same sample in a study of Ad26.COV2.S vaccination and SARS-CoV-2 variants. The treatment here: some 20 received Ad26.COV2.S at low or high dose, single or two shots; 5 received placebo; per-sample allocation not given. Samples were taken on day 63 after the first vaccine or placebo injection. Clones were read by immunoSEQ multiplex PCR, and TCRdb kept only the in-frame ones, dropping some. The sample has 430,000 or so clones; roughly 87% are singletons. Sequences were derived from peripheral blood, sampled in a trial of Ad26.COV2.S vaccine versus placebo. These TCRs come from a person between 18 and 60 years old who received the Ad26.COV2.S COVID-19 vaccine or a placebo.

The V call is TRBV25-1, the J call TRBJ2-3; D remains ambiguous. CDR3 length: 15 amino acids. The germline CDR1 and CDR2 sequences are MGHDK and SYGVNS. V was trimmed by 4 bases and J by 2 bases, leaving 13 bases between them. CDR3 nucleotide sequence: TGTGCCAGCAGTGTTCCGCTCCCCCACACAGATACGCAGTATTTT. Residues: CASSVPLPHTDTQYF. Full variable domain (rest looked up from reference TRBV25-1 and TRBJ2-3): EADIYQTPRYLVIGTGKKITLECSQTMGHDKMYWYQQDPGMELHLIHYSYGVNSTEKGDLSSESTVSRIRTEHFPLTLESARPSHTSQYLCASSVPLPHTDTQYFGPGTRLTVL.

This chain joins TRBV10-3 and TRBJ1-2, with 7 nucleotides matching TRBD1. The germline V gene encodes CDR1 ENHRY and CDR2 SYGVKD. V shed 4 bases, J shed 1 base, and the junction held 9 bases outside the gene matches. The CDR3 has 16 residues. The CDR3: CAISGTGEMYNYGYTF. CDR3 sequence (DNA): TGTGCCATCAGTGGGACAGGCGAGATGTATAACTATGGCTACACCTTC.

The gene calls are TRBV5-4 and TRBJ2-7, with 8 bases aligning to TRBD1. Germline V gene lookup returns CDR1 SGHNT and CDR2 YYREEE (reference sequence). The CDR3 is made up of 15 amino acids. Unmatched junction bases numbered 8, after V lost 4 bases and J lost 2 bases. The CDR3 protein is CASSPSDRGTYEQYF. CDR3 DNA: TGTGCCAGCAGCCCGAGCGACAGGGGAACCTACGAGCAGTACTTC.

The CDR3 bases are TGTGCCAGCAGGACCTGGACGGGTAACACTGAAGCTTTCTTT. Its translation: CASRTWTGNTEAFF. The chain has TRBV6-5 and TRBJ1-1, with no clear D. The CDR3 has 14 amino acids. Germline lookup yields CDR1 MNHEY and CDR2 SVGAGI. V shed 6 bases and J shed 2 bases, with 13 bases lying between them.

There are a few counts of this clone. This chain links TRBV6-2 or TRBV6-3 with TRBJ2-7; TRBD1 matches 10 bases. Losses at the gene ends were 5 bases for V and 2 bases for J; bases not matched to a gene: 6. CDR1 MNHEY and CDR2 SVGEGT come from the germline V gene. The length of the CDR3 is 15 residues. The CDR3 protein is CASSQPGQGPYEQYV. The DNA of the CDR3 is TGTGCCAGCAGTCAACCGGGACAGGGGCCCTACGAGCAGTACGTC.

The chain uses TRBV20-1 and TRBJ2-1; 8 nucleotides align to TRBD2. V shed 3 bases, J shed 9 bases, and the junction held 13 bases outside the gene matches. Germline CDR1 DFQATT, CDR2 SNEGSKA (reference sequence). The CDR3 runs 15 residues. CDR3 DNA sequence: TGCAGTGCTAGTGCGGGACCGATAAGCGGGAGTGAGCAGTTCTTC. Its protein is CSASAGPISGSEQFF.

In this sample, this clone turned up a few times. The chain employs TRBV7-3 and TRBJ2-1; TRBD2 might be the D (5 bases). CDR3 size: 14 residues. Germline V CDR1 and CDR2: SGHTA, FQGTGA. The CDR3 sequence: CARKTGIRMYEQFF. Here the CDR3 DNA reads TGTGCTCGCAAAACCGGGATTAGGATGTATGAGCAGTTCTTC.

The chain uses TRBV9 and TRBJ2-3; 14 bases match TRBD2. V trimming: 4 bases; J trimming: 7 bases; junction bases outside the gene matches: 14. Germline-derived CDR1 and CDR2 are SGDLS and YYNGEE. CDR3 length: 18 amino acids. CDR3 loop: CASSPYATSGGGRNTQYF. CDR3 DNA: TGTGCCAGCAGCCCGTACGCGACTAGCGGGGGGGGGAGGAATACGCAGTATTTT.

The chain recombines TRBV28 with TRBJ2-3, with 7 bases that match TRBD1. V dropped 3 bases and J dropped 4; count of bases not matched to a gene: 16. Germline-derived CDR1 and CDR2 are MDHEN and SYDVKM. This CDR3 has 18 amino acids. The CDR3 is CASSFDVRDSTKPDTQYF. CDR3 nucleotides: TGTGCCAGCAGTTTCGATGTCCGGGACAGTACTAAACCAGATACGCAGTATTTT.

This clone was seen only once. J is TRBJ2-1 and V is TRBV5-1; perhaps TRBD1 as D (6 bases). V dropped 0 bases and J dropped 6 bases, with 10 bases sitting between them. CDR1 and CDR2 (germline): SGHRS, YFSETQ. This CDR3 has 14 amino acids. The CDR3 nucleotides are TGCGCCAGCAGCTTGGAAGTCAGGGGCAATGAGCAGTTCTTC. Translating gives CASSLEVRGNEQFF.

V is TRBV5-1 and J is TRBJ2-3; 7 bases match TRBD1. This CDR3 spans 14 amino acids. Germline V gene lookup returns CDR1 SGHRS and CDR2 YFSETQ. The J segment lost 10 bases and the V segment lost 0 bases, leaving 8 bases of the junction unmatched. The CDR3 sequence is CASSLAPQGYAQYF. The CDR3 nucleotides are TGCGCCAGCAGCTTGGCCCCACAGGGGTACGCGCAGTATTTT.

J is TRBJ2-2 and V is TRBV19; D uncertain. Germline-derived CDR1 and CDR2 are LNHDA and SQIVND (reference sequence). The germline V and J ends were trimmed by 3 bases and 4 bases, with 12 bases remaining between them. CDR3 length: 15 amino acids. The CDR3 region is CASSISSLGTGELFF. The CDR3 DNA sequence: TGTGCCAGTAGTATCAGCAGCTTGGGCACCGGGGAGCTGTTTTTT.

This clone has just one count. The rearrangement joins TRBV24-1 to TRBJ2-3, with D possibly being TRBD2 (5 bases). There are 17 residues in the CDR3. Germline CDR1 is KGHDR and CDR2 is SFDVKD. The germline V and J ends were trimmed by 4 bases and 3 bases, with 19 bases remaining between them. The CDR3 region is CATSDGVGSKRTDTQYF. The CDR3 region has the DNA TGTGCCACCAGTGACGGGGTAGGGAGTAAGAGGACAGATACGCAGTATTTT.